This is a list of T cell receptor beta chains from one sample in a study of Tregs in tolerant kidney transplant recipients. The assay was immunoSEQ multiplex PCR, and TCRdb's table has in-frame clones only and misses some. The table includes over 60,000 clones, 65% to 85% detected once. Sequencing used CD4+ T cells from blood. These receptors originate from a human donor in good health. CDR3s include the opening cysteine and the closing phenylalanine or tryptophan. Each record gives: V gene, clone size, J gene, CDR3 length, D gene, CDR3 protein, CDR3 DNA. The D gene is left open where the match is weak. A row's size may be missing; if present it is once, few, many or a size class.

>TRBV2|-|TRBJ1-2|11|-
CASSEGDGYTF
TGTGCCAGCAGTGAAGGGGATGGCTACACCTTC
>TRBV4-1|-|TRBJ1-2|17|TRBD1
CASSQELMGQGRYGYTF
TGCGCCAGCAGCCAAGAACTAATGGGACAGGGCAGGTATGGCTACACCTTC
>TRBV12-5|once|TRBJ1-1|13|-
CASGLEPNTEAFF
TGTGCTAGTGGCCTTGAACCGAACACTGAAGCTTTCTTT
>TRBV21-1|-|TRBJ2-1|15|-
CASSKARLAGGFEFF
TGTGCCAGCAGCAAAGCCAGACTAGCGGGAGGTTTTGAGTTCTTC
>TRBV7-2|few|TRBJ2-5|13|-
CASSVGLGETQYF
TGTGCCAGCAGCGTCGGGTTGGGAGAGACCCAGTACTTC
>TRBV4-3|-|TRBJ2-5|15|-
CASSQELSGQETQYF
TGCGCCAGCAGCCAAGAACTCTCAGGACAAGAGACCCAGTACTTC
>TRBV7-3|-|TRBJ2-5|13|-
CASSLGHMETQYF
TGTGCCAGCAGCTTGGGCCATATGGAGACCCAGTACTTC
>TRBV19|few|TRBJ1-5|16|TRBD1
CASSTWGQGADQPQHF
TGTGCCAGTAGTACTTGGGGACAGGGGGCCGATCAGCCCCAGCATTTT
>TRBV6-5|-|TRBJ1-2|11|-
CASSYGDGYTF
TGTGCCAGCAGTTATGGGGATGGCTACACCTTC
>TRBV4-3|medium-sized|TRBJ1-3|15|-
CASSQGPLTGNTIYF
TGCGCCAGCAGCCAAGGTCCTTTAACGGGAAACACCATATATTTT
>TRBV9|-|TRBJ1-5|17|-
CASSVERGVRGNQPQHF
TGTGCCAGCAGCGTAGAACGGGGGGTTAGGGGCAATCAGCCCCAGCATTTT
>TRBV9|-|TRBJ1-1|13|-
CASSVAPGQEAFF
TGTGCCAGCAGCGTAGCGCCGGGACAAGAAGCTTTCTTT
>TRBV7-2|-|TRBJ2-7|14|-
CASSLDGGPYEQYF
TGTGCCAGCAGCTTAGACGGGGGGCCTTACGAGCAGTACTTC